The T cell receptor (beta chain) under discussion was sequenced for a study of T cell repertoires in cytomegalovirus infection. The study, taken as a whole, reports: Carriage of CMV together with the relevant HLA was identifiable through cumulative public TCR beta family frequency.

V shed 3 bases and J shed 8 bases, with 16 bases lying between them. CDR1 is SGHVS and CDR2 is FQNEAQ in the germline V gene. The CDR3 length is 15 residues. TCRdb reanalysed the reads using MiXCR and keeps one entry per CDR3 protein. The table lists approximately 990,000 distinct CDR3 sequences, 30% to 40% of them singletons. Turning to this clonotype: Its target is unknown.

The sequences come from cultured CD8+ T cells from PBMCs, collected from culture after CMV antigen stimulation. The chain employs TRBV7-8 and TRBJ1-4, with D perhaps matching TRBD1 (6 bases). The TCR originated in a human donor in good health (CMV status not recorded). Some clones in this sample may be carry-over from other donors' samples. This chain's CDR3 is CASSFNREAREKLFF. CDR3 DNA: TGTGCCAGCAGCTTCAACAGGGAAGCGCGAGAAAAACTGTTTTTT. The full variable domain, its missing parts supplied by reference TRBV7-8 and TRBJ1-4, is GAGVSQSPRYKVAKRGQDVALRCDPISGHVSLFWYQQALGQGPEFLTYFQNEAQLDKSGLPSDRFFAERPEGSVSTLKIQRTQQEDSAVYLCASSFNREAREKLFFGSGTQLSVL.